The clone carrying this T cell receptor (beta chain) was recorded a few times. Its antigen is unidentified. This sample is drawn from a study of T cells after yellow fever vaccination. About the study: It was SMART-Seq v4 Ultra Low Input that prepared the fractions with low cell numbers.

Whole-study findings and limits: The CD4 and CD8 compartments had a small share of their clonotypes in common. Weaker in magnitude, the secondary response showed a faster peak on day 5 versus 15. Primary-vaccination clones mostly resurfaced post-booster (nearly 97% CD4, roughly 90% CD8).

Using its own MiXCR run on the 5' RACE reads, TCRdb lists one record per CDR3 protein. The table lists 450,000 to 550,000 distinct CDR3 sequences, just over 20% of them singletons, with roughly a sixth in the top ten. The material was PBMCs, obtained around 3 weeks after the first yellow fever vaccination. The source is a man younger than 35 who received the YFV17D yellow fever vaccine.

As DNA, the CDR3 is TGTGCCAGCACCTTGGGCAGGGGGCTAGGTACCGGGGAGCTGTTTTTT. This gives the protein CASTLGRGLGTGELFF. This sequence joins TRBV27 and TRBJ2-2, with TRBD1 identical over 8 bases. The germline CDR1 and CDR2 sequences are MNHEY and SMNVEV (reference sequence). The CDR3 has 16 amino acids. Trimming cost V 7 bases and J 5 bases; bases outside gene matches: 12.